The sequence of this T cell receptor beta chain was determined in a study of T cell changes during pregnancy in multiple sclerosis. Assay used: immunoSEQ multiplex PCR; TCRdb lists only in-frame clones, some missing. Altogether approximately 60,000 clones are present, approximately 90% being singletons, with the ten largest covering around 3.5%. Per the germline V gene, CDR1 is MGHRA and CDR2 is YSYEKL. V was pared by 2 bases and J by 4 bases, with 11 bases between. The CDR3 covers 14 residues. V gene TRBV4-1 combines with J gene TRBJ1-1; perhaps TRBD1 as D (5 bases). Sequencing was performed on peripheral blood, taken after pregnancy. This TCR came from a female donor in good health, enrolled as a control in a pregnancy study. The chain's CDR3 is CASSQIGAPTEAFF. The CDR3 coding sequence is TGCGCCAGCAGCCAAATAGGGGCCCCCACTGAAGCTTTCTTT.